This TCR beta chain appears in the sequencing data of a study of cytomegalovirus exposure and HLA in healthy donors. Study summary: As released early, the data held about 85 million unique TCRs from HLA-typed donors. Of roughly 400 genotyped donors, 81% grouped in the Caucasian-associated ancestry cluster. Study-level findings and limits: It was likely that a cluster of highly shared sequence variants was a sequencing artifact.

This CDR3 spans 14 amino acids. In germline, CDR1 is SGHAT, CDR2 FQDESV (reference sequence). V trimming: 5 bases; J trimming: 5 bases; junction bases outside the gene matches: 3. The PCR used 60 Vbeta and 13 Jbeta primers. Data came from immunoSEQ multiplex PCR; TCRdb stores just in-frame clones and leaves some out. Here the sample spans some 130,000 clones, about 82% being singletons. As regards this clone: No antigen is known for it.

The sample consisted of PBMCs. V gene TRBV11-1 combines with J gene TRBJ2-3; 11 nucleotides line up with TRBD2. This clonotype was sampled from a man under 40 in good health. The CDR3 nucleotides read TGTGCCAGCAGCCCCCTAGCGGGGGGAGATACGCAGTATTTT. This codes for CASSPLAGGDTQYF.